This T cell receptor (beta chain) was identified during a study of vaccination and CD4 T cells after COVID-19. Study-level information: Overlapping SARS-CoV-2, HCoV-NL63, HCoV-OC43 and HCoV-229E spike peptides were used to stimulate cells. Cultures acting as controls obtained a CEFX pool, an HIV-1 Nef pool, or no peptide.

Sequencing of cultured CD4+ T cell DNA used the Oncomine TCR Beta short-read assay. One entry per CDR3 protein, called by TCRdb with MiXCR from the PCR reads. The top ten hold under 7% of the sample, which has 20,000 to 25,000 distinct CDR3 sequences, nearly 55% seen once. From germline, CDR1 is SGHTA and CDR2 FQGNSA. The CDR3 has 13 amino acids. V lost 5 bases to trimming and J lost 3 bases, with 11 bases between them. The treatment denotes: 10-day PBMC culture with coronavirus spike peptide pools or control peptides (ViraFEST assay). Peptide pool stimulation in ViraFEST expanded antigen-specific T cells, whose TCRs were then sequenced. A word on this clonotype: Its target is not known.

Study observations and caveats: Early post-infection timepoints were missing, and relatively few convalescent patients were studied.

This clonotype was obtained from a human donor who had recovered from COVID-19. This chain joins TRBV7-2 and TRBJ2-7, with no clear D. Sample: CD4+ T cells from blood, cultured in vitro. CDR3: CASSQGFYYEQYF. The CDR3 nucleotides are TGTGCCAGCAGCCAAGGGTTTTACTACGAGCAGTACTTC.